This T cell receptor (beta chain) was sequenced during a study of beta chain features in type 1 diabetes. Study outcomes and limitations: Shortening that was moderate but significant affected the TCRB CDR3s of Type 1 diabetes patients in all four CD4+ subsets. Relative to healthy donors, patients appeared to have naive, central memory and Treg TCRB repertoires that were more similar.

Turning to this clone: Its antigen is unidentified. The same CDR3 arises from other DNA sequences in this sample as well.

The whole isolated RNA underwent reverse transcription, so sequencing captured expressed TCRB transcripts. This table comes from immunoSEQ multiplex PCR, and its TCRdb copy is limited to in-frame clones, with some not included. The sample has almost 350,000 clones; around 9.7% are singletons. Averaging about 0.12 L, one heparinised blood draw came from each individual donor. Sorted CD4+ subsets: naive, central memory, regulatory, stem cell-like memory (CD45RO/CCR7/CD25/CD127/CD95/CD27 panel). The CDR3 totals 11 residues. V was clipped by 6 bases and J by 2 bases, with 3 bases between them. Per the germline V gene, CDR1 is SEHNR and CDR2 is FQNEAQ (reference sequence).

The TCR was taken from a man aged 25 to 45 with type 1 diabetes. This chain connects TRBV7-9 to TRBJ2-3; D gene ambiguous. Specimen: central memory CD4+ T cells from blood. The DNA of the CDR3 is TGTGCCAGCAGTGACACAGATACGCAGTATTTT. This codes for CASSDTDTQYF.